A selection of T cell receptor beta chains follows, all from one sample in a study of glioma-infiltrating T cells. One entry per CDR3 protein results from TCRdb running MiXCR on the multiplex PCR reads. Of fewer than 200,000 distinct CDR3 sequences in the sample, approximately 40% were seen once. Source material: glioma tissue, nonneoplastic brain tissue, or PBMCs (not recorded which). The origin of the receptors is a human donor with low-grade glioma or glioblastoma, undergoing nonglioma brain surgery, or in good health (not recorded which). The conserved cysteine and the conserved F or W are not part of the CDR3 here. Clone size is shown for a subset of rows, as once, few, many or a class of expanded clone.

TRBJ2-7,TRBV29-1,few,SVAGTPNEQY
TRBJ2-3,TRBV7-9,.,ASSLWADTQY
TRBJ2-2,TRBV5-1,.,ASSFEAWRDLPSNTGELF
TRBJ2-5,TRBV6-1,medium-sized,ASSGNQGFETQY
TRBJ2-1,TRBV12-3/TRBV12-4,.,ASSPDPSSYNEQF
TRBJ1-1,TRBV19,.,ASSKGQLDTEAF
TRBJ1-1,TRBV29-1,.,SVRGKYTEAF
TRBJ2-5,TRBV7-6,.,ASSLDRKKETQY
TRBJ2-5,TRBV3-1,few,ASSQPRGRETQY
TRBJ2-7,TRBV28,many,ASSLVGLAGGEQY
TRBJ2-7,TRBV5-4,.,ASSPGQGNEQC
TRBJ1-1,TRBV7-9,.,IERGTEAF
TRBJ2-1,TRBV20-1,many,SARAYTRDRDNEQF
TRBJ1-1,TRBV29-1,.,SVVPGNTEAF
TRBJ1-5,TRBV27,.,ASSPSTGIIQPQH
TRBJ1-1,TRBV2,many,ASSTGQGGKAF
TRBJ1-1,TRBV10-3,few,AISARKSEAF
TRBJ2-7,TRBV7-8,many,ASSLLAGASYEQY
TRBJ2-1,TRBV6-1,many,ASSYALAGYNEQF
TRBJ2-3,TRBV7-3,many,ASSSEPGPAGTQY
TRBJ2-1,TRBV24-1,.,ASSAFRNERF
TRBJ2-7,TRBV7-2,few,ASSLDFFSYEQY
TRBJ2-4,TRBV6-1,many,ASTAEYSGTLAKNIQY
TRBJ2-7,TRBV4-1,.,ASSSGTSQYEQY
TRBJ1-1,TRBV29-1,.,SVNAGRAEAF
TRBJ2-3,TRBV10-1,.,ASSEQGGSPADTQY
TRBJ1-1,TRBV19,many,ASSLDTMNTEAF
TRBJ2-7,TRBV15,.,ATSIGGWTSGSYEQY
TRBJ2-7,TRBV18,few,ASSPGNTYEQY
TRBJ2-7,TRBV3-1,.,ASSQGLNSYEQY
TRBJ2-7,TRBV9,.,ASSPPDTYEQY
TRBJ2-7,TRBV12-3/TRBV12-4,.,ASSLTSDGYYEQY
TRBJ2-5,TRBV20-1,.,SPNGLGETQY
TRBJ2-7,TRBV12-3/TRBV12-4,.,ASSSSGGSYNEQY
TRBJ2-2,TRBV3-1,.,ARSRSLAAVGELF
TRBJ2-7,TRBV5-1,.,ASSSEVGEQY
TRBJ2-1,TRBV20-1,.,SAHRGSSSYEQF
TRBJ1-2,TRBV4-2,.,ASSQDLGSANYGYT
TRBJ2-1,TRBV5-1,.,ASSPDTGGGYNEQF
TRBJ2-5,TRBV6-6,.,DSSYSAPPETKY
TRBJ1-1,TRBV19,.,ATRQGIARTEAF
TRBJ2-3,TRBV10-2,many,ASKTGTSVVTDTQY
TRBJ2-7,TRBV5-1,.,ASSLDRAPGEQY
TRBJ2-1,TRBV19,.,ASSISGRAGNEQF
TRBJ2-3,TRBV10-3,few,AIGKTWTVSSTDTQY